This TCR beta chain emerged from a study of Graves' ophthalmopathy and Graves' hyperthyroidism. Whole-study results and caveats: This model predicted ophthalmopathy progression (sensitivity around 71%, specificity around 72%).

Amplification of TCR beta CDR3 regions used RNA transcripts. Second-round multiplex PCR followed a first-round RT-PCR using HTBI primers. TCRdb processed the multiplex PCR reads anew with MiXCR; each CDR3 protein has one entry. The data show more than 1,000,000 distinct CDR3 sequences, about 38% seen once. Only newly diagnosed hyperthyroidism patients aged 18 to 65, with under 2 months' duration, were enrolled. Turning to this clonotype: The target antigen is unknown. Likely a read error: the CDR3 ends without its conserved phenylalanine or tryptophan.

The source material was peripheral blood or thyroid tissue (not recorded which). This TCR derives from an adult man with Graves' hyperthyroidism.

CDR3 bases: TGTGCCAGCAGCTTGCAGACAGACTTCCCCTATGGCTACACCTTA. Protein product: CASSLQTDFPYGYTL. The rearrangement links TRBV5-6 to TRBJ1-2; a possible D gene is TRBD1 (5 bases). The CDR3 is 15 amino acids. Germline CDR1 is SGHDT and CDR2 is YYEEEE. V lost 1 base and J lost 4, with 14 bases in between.